Each of the 20 T cell receptor beta chains below was sequenced from the same sample in a study of cytomegalovirus exposure and HLA in healthy donors. PCR amplification relied on 60 Vbeta primers (plus 13 Jbeta primers). The repertoire was sequenced with immunoSEQ multiplex PCR; TCRdb's copy has only in-frame clones and lacks some. The sample lists 150,000 or so clones; 80% to 90% were seen once. The sequencing sample was made of PBMCs. These receptors were taken from a man between 18 and 35 years old in good health and CMV-seropositive.

This chain connects TRBV6-5 to TRBJ1-5; 9 bases are a match to TRBD1. CDR1 is MNHEY, CDR2 SVGAGI, per germline. Trimming took 6 bases from V and 6 from J; bases not matched to a gene: 9. This CDR3 has 15 amino acids. The CDR3 DNA reads as TGTGCCAGCAGGCGAGACGGGACAGGGACTCAGCCCCAGCATTTT. This gives the protein CASRRDGTGTQPQHF.

V gene TRBV19 combines with J gene TRBJ1-5; weak D call: TRBD1 (5 bases). The V and J ends lost 3 bases and 6 bases respectively, with 15 bases between them. Germline V lookup: CDR1 LNHDA, CDR2 SQIVND (reference sequence). This CDR3 has 15 amino acids. Here the CDR3 DNA reads TGTGCCAGTAGTATCGCCCAGGGCCGAGTTCAGCCCCAGCATTTT. Amino acid sequence: CASSIAQGRVQPQHF.

V is TRBV19 and J is TRBJ1-5, with 8 bases identical to TRBD1. The germline V gene encodes CDR1 LNHDA and CDR2 SQIVND (reference sequence). The CDR3 totals 14 residues. After removal of 5 bases from V and 6 bases from J, the junction contained 6 bases not matched to a gene. CDR3: CASSADRVGQPQHF. Here the CDR3 DNA reads TGTGCCAGTAGTGCGGACAGGGTCGGTCAGCCCCAGCATTTT.

CDR3 in amino acids: CASSLGGGTGGNEQFF. As DNA, the CDR3 is TGCGCCAGCAGCTTGGGAGGCGGGACAGGGGGCAATGAGCAGTTCTTC. The chain recombines TRBV5-1 with TRBJ2-1; 11 nucleotides match TRBD1. Germline V gene data show CDR1 as SGHRS and CDR2 as YFSETQ. The CDR3 has 16 residues. V shed 0 bases, J shed 6 bases, and the junction held 5 bases outside the gene matches.

This clone was recorded once. The chain links TRBV4-1 to TRBJ1-5; 8 bases are a match to TRBD1. The CDR3 spans 16 residues. Germline values: CDR1 MGHRA, CDR2 YSYEKL. J lost 2 bases, V lost 5 bases, and 8 bases had no gene match. CDR3 bases: TGCGCCAGCAGCTTTTCGACAGGGGAGGGCAATCAGCCCCAGCATTTT. This translates into CASSFSTGEGNQPQHF.

The chain combines TRBV4-1 with TRBJ2-3, with TRBD1 identical over 11 bases. Germline V CDR1 and CDR2: MGHRA, YSYEKL. With 3 bases clipped from V and 2 bases from J, the junction kept 4 bases outside the gene matches. The CDR3 is 16 residues long. CDR3 nucleotides: TGCGCCAGCAGCCAGGGGACAGGGGGTTACACAGATACGCAGTATTTT. Translated: CASSQGTGGYTDTQYF.

The J gene is TRBJ2-5, the V gene TRBV7-9; the match to TRBD1 covers 7 bases. CDR3 size: 12 residues. Germline loops: CDR1 SEHNR, CDR2 FQNEAQ (reference sequence). V lost 9 bases and J lost 5; bases outside the gene matches: 6. CDR3 DNA: TGTGCCAGGGACAGGTTGGTGGAGACCCAGTACTTC. It translates to CARDRLVETQYF.

The chain carries TRBV4-2 and TRBJ2-1; D is ambiguous. Trimming shortened V by 5 bases and J by 8 bases, and 7 bases separated the two germline ends. The CDR3 contains 11 residues. Per germline, CDR1 LGHNA and CDR2 YNFKEQ. CDR3 amino acids: CASSFQDEQFF. CDR3 bases: TGTGCCAGCAGCTTCCAGGATGAGCAGTTCTTC.

This sequence joins TRBV7-9 and TRBJ2-1; 9 nucleotides agree with TRBD2. The junction had 13 bases not matched to a gene; V was cut back by 7 bases and J by 0 bases. Germline CDR1 and CDR2: SEHNR and FQNEAQ (reference sequence). This CDR3 has 18 amino acids. DNA of the CDR3: TGTGCCAGCACCCAAATGAGCGGGGGGATCAGCTCCTACAATGAGCAGTTCTTC. It is translated as CASTQMSGGISSYNEQFF.

The V and J genes are TRBV5-1 and TRBJ2-5; perhaps TRBD1 as D (5 bases). The CDR3 extends over 12 amino acids. CDR1 and CDR2 from the germline V gene are SGHRS and YFSETQ. Trimming stripped 7 bases from V and 4 bases from J, with 11 bases between. CDR3 in DNA: TGCGCCAGCGGCAGGGAAGGAGAGACCCAGTACTTC. Its translation is CASGREGETQYF. The whole variable domain, filled in from reference TRBV5-1 and TRBJ2-5, reads KAGVTQTPRYLIKTRGQQVTLSCSPISGHRSVSWYQQTPGQGLQFLFEYFSETQRNKGNFPGRFSGRQFSNSRSEMNVSTLELGDSALYLCASGREGETQYFGPGTRLLVL.

The chain combines TRBV11-2 with TRBJ1-4; D call uncertain. The CDR3 has 12 amino acids. V shed 5 bases and J shed 10 bases, with 11 bases lying between them. Germline V gene lookup returns CDR1 SGHAT and CDR2 FQNNGV. The CDR3 region is CASSPDSSKLFF. In DNA form, the CDR3 reads TGTGCCAGCAGCCCGGACTCGTCAAAACTGTTTTTT.

The chain employs TRBV11-2 and TRBJ2-2; 8 positions match TRBD2. The CDR3 covers 18 residues. Germline-derived CDR1 and CDR2 are SGHAT and FQNNGV. V trimming: 1 base; J trimming: 2 bases; junction bases outside the gene matches: 9. CDR3 residues: CASSLVRGSGANTGELFF. CDR3 nucleotide sequence: TGTGCCAGCAGCTTAGTACGGGGTAGCGGGGCTAACACCGGGGAGCTGTTTTTT. Filled out from reference TRBV11-2 and TRBJ2-2, the complete variable domain reads EAGVAQSPRYKIIEKRQSVAFWCNPISGHATLYWYQQILGQGPKLLIQFQNNGVVDDSQLPKDRFSAERLKGVDSTLKIQPAKLEDSAVYLCASSLVRGSGANTGELFFGEGSRLTVL.

The J gene is TRBJ1-2, the V gene TRBV4-3; D not certain. CDR1 is LGHNA and CDR2 is YSLEER in the germline V gene. The ends were cut back, 1 base at V and 5 bases at J, with 17 bases in the middle. The CDR3 contains 16 residues. CDR3 DNA sequence: TGCGCCAGCAGCCAAGCAGAAACGCTTAACTATTATGGCTACACCTTC. Protein: CASSQAETLNYYGYTF.

This chain links TRBV30 with TRBJ1-1; a weak D match, TRBD1 (6 bases). Trimming took off 5 bases at V and 0 bases at J, with 13 bases between the two ends. This CDR3 contains 14 residues. From germline, CDR1 is GTSNPN and CDR2 SVGIG (reference sequence). CDR3 bases: TGTGCCTGGCACCGGGGGGGCCTGAACACTGAAGCTTTCTTT. Translation: CAWHRGGLNTEAFF.

V usage is TRBV5-4 and J usage is TRBJ2-6; D unclear. Germline values: CDR1 SGHNT, CDR2 YYREEE (reference sequence). V was clipped by 0 bases and J by 3 bases, with 4 bases between them. This CDR3 has 14 residues. CDR3 DNA sequence: TGTGCCAGCAGCTTGGCTTTTGGGGCCAACGTCCTGACTTTC. It specifies CASSLAFGANVLTF.

The V call is TRBV19, the J call TRBJ2-5, with D maybe TRBD2 (5 bases). CDR1 is LNHDA, CDR2 SQIVND, per germline (reference sequence). The CDR3 is 14 amino acids. Trimming took 5 bases from V and 3 from J, leaving 13 bases between them. The DNA for the CDR3 is TGTGCCAGTAGTGCGGGCCTGGGGAAAGAGACCCAGTACTTC. It yields the protein CASSAGLGKETQYF.

A word on this clone: The germline gene is not matched at one end of the junction; a read error may be the cause. J is TRBJ1-6 and V is TRBV7-8; TRBD1 matches 7 bases. Germline V gene data show CDR1 as SGHVS and CDR2 as FQNEAQ. The CDR3 extends over 16 amino acids. Here the CDR3 reads CASRLGAGQDNSPLHF. DNA for the CDR3: TGTGCCAGCAGATTAGGGGCAGGACAGGATAATTCACCCCTCCACTTT.

The J gene is TRBJ2-3, the V gene TRBV10-1, with D uncertain. V gave up 5 bases and J gave up 0 bases, with 9 bases separating them. The V gene's germline CDR1 is WNHNN and CDR2 SYGVQD (reference sequence). This CDR3 is 14 amino acids long. As DNA, the CDR3 is TGCGCCAGCAGTAAAAGCACTAGCACAGATACGCAGTATTTT. This translates into CASSKSTSTDTQYF.

V gene TRBV9 combines with J gene TRBJ2-3; TRBD2 matches 9 bases. Trimming removed 0 bases from V and 2 bases from J; junction bases left unmatched: 4. The CDR3 runs to 16 residues. From germline, CDR1 is SGDLS and CDR2 YYNGEE. CDR3 sequence: CASSVAGGGATDTQYF. CDR3 bases: TGTGCCAGCAGCGTAGCCGGCGGGGGGGCCACAGATACGCAGTATTTT. Full variable domain (remainder filled in from reference TRBV9 and TRBJ2-3): DSGVTQTPKHLITATGQRVTLRCSPRSGDLSVYWYQQSLDQGLQFLIQYYNGEERAKGNILERFSAQQFPDLHSELNLSSLELGDSALYFCASSVAGGGATDTQYFGPGTRLTVL.

The V and J genes are TRBV5-6 and TRBJ2-3, with 7 bases lining up with TRBD1. This CDR3 has 16 residues. The germline V gene encodes CDR1 SGHDT and CDR2 YYEEEE. Germline trimming cut 3 bases from V and 0 bases from J; bases unmatched to any gene: 7. The CDR3 DNA reads as TGTGCCAGCAGCTCAGAGGACAGGCTAAGCACAGATACGCAGTATTTT. Its protein product is CASSSEDRLSTDTQYF. Using reference TRBV5-6 and TRBJ2-3 for the parts outside the CDR3, the full variable domain is DAGVTQSPTHLIKTRGQQVTLRCSPKSGHDTVSWYQQALGQGPQFIFQYYEEEERQRGNFPDRFSGHQFPNYSSELNVNALLLGDSALYLCASSSEDRLSTDTQYFGPGTRLTVL.